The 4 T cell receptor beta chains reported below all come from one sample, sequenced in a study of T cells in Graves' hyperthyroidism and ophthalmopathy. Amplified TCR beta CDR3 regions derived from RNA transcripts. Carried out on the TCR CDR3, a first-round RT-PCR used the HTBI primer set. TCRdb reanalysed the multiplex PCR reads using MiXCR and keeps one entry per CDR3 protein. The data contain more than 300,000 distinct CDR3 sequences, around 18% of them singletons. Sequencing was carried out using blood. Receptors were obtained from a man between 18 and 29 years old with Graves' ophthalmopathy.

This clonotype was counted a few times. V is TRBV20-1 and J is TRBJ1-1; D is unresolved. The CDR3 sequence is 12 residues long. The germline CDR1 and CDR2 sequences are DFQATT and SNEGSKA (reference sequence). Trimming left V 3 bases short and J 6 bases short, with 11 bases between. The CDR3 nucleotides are TGCAGTGCTAGTCGCGGTTGGGCTGAAGCTTTCTTT. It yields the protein CSASRGWAEAFF.

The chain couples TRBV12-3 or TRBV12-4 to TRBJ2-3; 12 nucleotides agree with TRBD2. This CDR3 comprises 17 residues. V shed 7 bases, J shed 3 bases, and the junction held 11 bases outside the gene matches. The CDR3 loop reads CASNRGLAGGLTDTQYF. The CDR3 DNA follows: TGTGCCAGCAACCGGGGTCTAGCGGGGGGGCTGACAGATACGCAGTATTTT.

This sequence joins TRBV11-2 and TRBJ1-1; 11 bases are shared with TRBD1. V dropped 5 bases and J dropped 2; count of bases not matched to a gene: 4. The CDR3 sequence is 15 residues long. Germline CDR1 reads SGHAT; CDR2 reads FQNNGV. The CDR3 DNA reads TGTGCCAGCAGCCCCGGGACAGGGGGTAACACTGAAGCTTTCTTT. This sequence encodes CASSPGTGGNTEAFF.

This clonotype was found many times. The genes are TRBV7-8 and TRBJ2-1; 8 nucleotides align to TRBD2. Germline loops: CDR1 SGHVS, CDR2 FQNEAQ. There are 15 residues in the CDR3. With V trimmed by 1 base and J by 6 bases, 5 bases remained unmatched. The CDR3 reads CASSLEAGAVNEQFF. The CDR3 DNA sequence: TGTGCCAGCAGCTTAGAAGCGGGGGCGGTCAATGAGCAGTTCTTC.